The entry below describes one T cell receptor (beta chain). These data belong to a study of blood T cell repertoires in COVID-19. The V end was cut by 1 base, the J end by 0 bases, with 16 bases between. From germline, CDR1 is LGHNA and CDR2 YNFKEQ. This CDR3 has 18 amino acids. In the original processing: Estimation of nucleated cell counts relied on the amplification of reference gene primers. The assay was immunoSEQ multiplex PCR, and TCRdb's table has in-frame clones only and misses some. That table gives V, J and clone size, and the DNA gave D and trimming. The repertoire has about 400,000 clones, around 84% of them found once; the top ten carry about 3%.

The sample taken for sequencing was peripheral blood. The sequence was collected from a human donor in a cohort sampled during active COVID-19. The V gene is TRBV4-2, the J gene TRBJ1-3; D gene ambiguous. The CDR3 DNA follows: TGTGCCAGCAGCCAAGTCCATGCTCAGGCACTCTCTGGAAACACCATATATTTT. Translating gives CASSQVHAQALSGNTIYF.